The clone carrying this T cell receptor beta chain was observed many times. Its antigen remains unknown. The sample comes from a study of T cells in Graves' hyperthyroidism and ophthalmopathy. On the basis of clinical symptoms, serum thyroxine and TRAb, thyroid ultrasound and orbital computed tomography, diagnoses were made. Fresh 10 ml peripheral blood yielded PBMCs. CDR1 SGHVS and CDR2 FQNEAQ come from the germline V gene. There are 15 residues in the CDR3. Trimming removed 1 base at V and 4 bases at J, with 11 bases between. RNA transcripts were the template for amplifying TCR beta CDR3 regions. First-round RT-PCR of the TCR CDR3 relied on the HTBI primer set. TCRdb re-called the multiplex PCR reads with MiXCR, one entry per CDR3 protein. The sample records hundreds of thousands of distinct CDR3 sequences, approximately 15% being singletons. General study points: Within blood appeared most thyroid clonotypes that had expanded above 0.001. Ophthalmopathy stood apart from stable hyperthyroidism in a 13 V-J model.

The source of this sequence is a man between 18 and 35 years old with Graves' ophthalmopathy. Sequenced sample: blood. This rearrangement joins TRBV7-8 to TRBJ2-1, with D possibly being TRBD2 (6 bases). CDR3 DNA sequence: TGTGCCAGCAGCTTAGTAGCGGCGACTTACAATGAGCAGTTCTTC. Protein product: CASSLVAATYNEQFF.